This T cell receptor (beta chain) was found in a study of blood T cells in healthy people across ages. Study-wide results and caveats: In these data, TCR beta diversity tracked strongly with naive T cell percentage. Long-lived donors had more naive CD4+ cells and higher diversity than aged donors.

In regard to this clonotype: Its antigen is unknown.

Alongside a J-beta primer mix, a sample-barcoded 5' primer served in a second PCR lasting about 7 to 11 cycles. TCRdb processed the 5' RACE reads anew with MiXCR; each CDR3 protein has one entry. The data hold about 900,000 distinct CDR3 sequences, with around 49% observed a single time. The CDR3 has 16 amino acids. Germline CDR1 is LGHNA and CDR2 is YNFKEQ. J lost 7 bases, V lost 1 base, and 11 bases had no gene match. The receptor was derived from a man aged 25-45 years in good health. The material sequenced was blood. The chain uses TRBV4-2 and TRBJ1-2; the match to TRBD1 covers 8 bases. CDR3 coding DNA: TGTGCCAGCAGCCAAGGAGAGGTCCAGGGGGCGGGTGGCTACACCTTC. This translates into CASSQGEVQGAGGYTF.